A selection of T cell receptor beta chains follows, all from one sample in a study of blood T cells in healthy people across ages. TCRdb reanalysed the 5' RACE reads using MiXCR and keeps one entry per CDR3 protein. The sample records some 790,000 distinct CDR3 sequences, around 30% being singletons. The sample taken for sequencing was blood. The source is a woman of 80 years or more in good health. Each CDR3 is given with its conserved first and last residue. The D gene is left open where the match is weak.

TRBD1,TRBJ1-5,TRBV7-2,CASRPTGNNQPQHF
-,TRBJ2-1,TRBV7-2,CASSLVDSAEQFF
-,TRBJ2-4,TRBV6-2/TRBV6-3,CASSYGGLAKNIQYF
TRBD2,TRBJ2-7,TRBV20-1,CSAYPGLALNSEQYF
TRBD1,TRBJ2-1,TRBV20-1,CSAIYPRTGANEQFF
-,TRBJ1-1,TRBV5-6,CASSPRTNPHTEAFF
TRBD2,TRBJ2-1,TRBV5-1,CASSPPGLAGDNEQFF
-,TRBJ2-5,TRBV4-3,CASSQTQAGETQYF
-,TRBJ2-7,TRBV4-3,CASSQGRSTHYEQYF
TRBD2,TRBJ2-3,TRBV12-3/TRBV12-4,CASGKSAGGLGDTDTQYF
-,TRBJ2-3,TRBV7-2,CASSLISVGGSSTDTQYF
-,TRBJ2-7,TRBV6-5,CASSSRSGAYEQYF
-,TRBJ1-2,TRBV30,CAWSVPGNGYTF
TRBD1,TRBJ2-3,TRBV7-8,CASSFEGAPGQDTQYF
TRBD2,TRBJ2-3,TRBV20-1,CSAITLAGGLLDTQYF
TRBD2,TRBJ2-1,TRBV7-2,CASSPWGGLAQISSYNEQFF
TRBD2,TRBJ2-2,TRBV10-3,CAISRGLAGEYTGELFF
-,TRBJ1-2,TRBV7-9,CASSPPGTSYGYTF
TRBD1,TRBJ1-4,TRBV20-1,CSARPLRGLVATNEKLFF
TRBD1,TRBJ2-7,TRBV2,CASSPRQGGSYEQYF
TRBD1,TRBJ1-2,TRBV10-3,CAISGTAYGYTF
-,TRBJ1-1,TRBV7-9,CASSHPTIMNTEAFF
-,TRBJ1-2,TRBV6-2/TRBV6-3,CASSYPSRGLNYGYTF
-,TRBJ2-7,TRBV15,CATSREAIGIEVYEQYF
-,TRBJ1-3,TRBV6-5,CASSGSGNTIYF
-,TRBJ1-6,TRBV2,CASRPQLYNSPLHF
-,TRBJ1-2,TRBV10-2,CASSEHGTLRAYGYTF
-,TRBJ2-5,TRBV7-9,CASSLRGAKGETQYF
-,TRBJ2-5,TRBV6-1,CAGSAQGGETQYF
-,TRBJ1-1,TRBV4-2,CASSQDPTTNTEAFF
TRBD2,TRBJ2-1,TRBV7-9,CASSQPKGTSGGEQFF
TRBD2,TRBJ2-5,TRBV7-2,CASSRSGEGETQYF
-,TRBJ1-2,TRBV4-3,CASSQNPGDGGGYTF
TRBD1,TRBJ1-1,TRBV3-1,CASSLGQGIITEAFF
TRBD1,TRBJ2-7,TRBV15,CATSIGTGVRSYEQYF
-,TRBJ2-5,TRBV7-2,CASSNLRTGRGETQYF
TRBD2,TRBJ2-3,TRBV4-3,CASSQMPPGLAETDTQYF
-,TRBJ2-1,TRBV7-2,CASSSGLLYNEQFF
-,TRBJ2-3,TRBV18,CASSPDSDTQYF
TRBD1,TRBJ2-1,TRBV4-1,CASSLRDSGNEQFF
-,TRBJ1-1,TRBV29-1,CSVATGKNTEAFF
-,TRBJ1-1,TRBV7-6,CASSRIGRTNTEAFF
-,TRBJ2-3,TRBV5-1,CASSLALTSTDTQYF
TRBD1,TRBJ1-2,TRBV29-1,CSVDSLGQSSNYGYTF
-,TRBJ2-1,TRBV20-1,CSANYLGGSPSYNEQFF
-,TRBJ2-3,TRBV20-1,CSARAHPDTQYF
TRBD1,TRBJ1-1,TRBV5-1,CASSSRTGGERNTEAFF
-,-,TRBV20-1,CSARDSLGQETQFF
TRBD2,TRBJ2-5,TRBV6-5,CASSYRGLAGSQETQYF
TRBD2,TRBJ2-5,TRBV5-5,CASSFASGGAGETQYF
-,TRBJ2-7,TRBV18,CASSPDGGTVAYEQYF
-,TRBJ1-1,TRBV6-5,CASSYRGQGQMNTEAFF
TRBD1,TRBJ2-5,TRBV3-1,CASSPSYLTGARVGQETQYF
-,TRBJ1-1,TRBV12-5,CASGLVSGFGTEAFF
-,TRBJ1-6,TRBV7-2,CASSKAAVNSPLHF
TRBD1,TRBJ1-2,TRBV12-3/TRBV12-4,CASRDRDSYGYTF
TRBD1,TRBJ2-7,TRBV3-1,CASSRWTGRNEQYF
-,TRBJ2-1,TRBV13,CASSFSRSYEQFF
TRBD1,TRBJ2-5,TRBV24-1,CATSTGQGAGETQYF
TRBD1,TRBJ1-2,TRBV19,CASKIKGQGVPRNYGYTF